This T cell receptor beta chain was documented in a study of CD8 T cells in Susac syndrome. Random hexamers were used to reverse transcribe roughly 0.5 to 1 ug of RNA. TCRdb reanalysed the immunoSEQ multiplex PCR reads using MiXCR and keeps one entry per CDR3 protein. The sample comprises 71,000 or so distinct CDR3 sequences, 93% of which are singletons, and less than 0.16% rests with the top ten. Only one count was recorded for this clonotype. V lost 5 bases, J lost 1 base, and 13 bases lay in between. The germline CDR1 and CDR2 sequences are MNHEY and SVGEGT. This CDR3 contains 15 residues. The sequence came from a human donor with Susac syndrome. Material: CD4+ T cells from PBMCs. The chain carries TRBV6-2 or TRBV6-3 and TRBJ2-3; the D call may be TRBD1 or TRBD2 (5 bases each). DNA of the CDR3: TGTGCCAGCAGTCATGAGGGGAGCCGCACAGATACGCAGTATTTT. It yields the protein CASSHEGSRTDTQYF.